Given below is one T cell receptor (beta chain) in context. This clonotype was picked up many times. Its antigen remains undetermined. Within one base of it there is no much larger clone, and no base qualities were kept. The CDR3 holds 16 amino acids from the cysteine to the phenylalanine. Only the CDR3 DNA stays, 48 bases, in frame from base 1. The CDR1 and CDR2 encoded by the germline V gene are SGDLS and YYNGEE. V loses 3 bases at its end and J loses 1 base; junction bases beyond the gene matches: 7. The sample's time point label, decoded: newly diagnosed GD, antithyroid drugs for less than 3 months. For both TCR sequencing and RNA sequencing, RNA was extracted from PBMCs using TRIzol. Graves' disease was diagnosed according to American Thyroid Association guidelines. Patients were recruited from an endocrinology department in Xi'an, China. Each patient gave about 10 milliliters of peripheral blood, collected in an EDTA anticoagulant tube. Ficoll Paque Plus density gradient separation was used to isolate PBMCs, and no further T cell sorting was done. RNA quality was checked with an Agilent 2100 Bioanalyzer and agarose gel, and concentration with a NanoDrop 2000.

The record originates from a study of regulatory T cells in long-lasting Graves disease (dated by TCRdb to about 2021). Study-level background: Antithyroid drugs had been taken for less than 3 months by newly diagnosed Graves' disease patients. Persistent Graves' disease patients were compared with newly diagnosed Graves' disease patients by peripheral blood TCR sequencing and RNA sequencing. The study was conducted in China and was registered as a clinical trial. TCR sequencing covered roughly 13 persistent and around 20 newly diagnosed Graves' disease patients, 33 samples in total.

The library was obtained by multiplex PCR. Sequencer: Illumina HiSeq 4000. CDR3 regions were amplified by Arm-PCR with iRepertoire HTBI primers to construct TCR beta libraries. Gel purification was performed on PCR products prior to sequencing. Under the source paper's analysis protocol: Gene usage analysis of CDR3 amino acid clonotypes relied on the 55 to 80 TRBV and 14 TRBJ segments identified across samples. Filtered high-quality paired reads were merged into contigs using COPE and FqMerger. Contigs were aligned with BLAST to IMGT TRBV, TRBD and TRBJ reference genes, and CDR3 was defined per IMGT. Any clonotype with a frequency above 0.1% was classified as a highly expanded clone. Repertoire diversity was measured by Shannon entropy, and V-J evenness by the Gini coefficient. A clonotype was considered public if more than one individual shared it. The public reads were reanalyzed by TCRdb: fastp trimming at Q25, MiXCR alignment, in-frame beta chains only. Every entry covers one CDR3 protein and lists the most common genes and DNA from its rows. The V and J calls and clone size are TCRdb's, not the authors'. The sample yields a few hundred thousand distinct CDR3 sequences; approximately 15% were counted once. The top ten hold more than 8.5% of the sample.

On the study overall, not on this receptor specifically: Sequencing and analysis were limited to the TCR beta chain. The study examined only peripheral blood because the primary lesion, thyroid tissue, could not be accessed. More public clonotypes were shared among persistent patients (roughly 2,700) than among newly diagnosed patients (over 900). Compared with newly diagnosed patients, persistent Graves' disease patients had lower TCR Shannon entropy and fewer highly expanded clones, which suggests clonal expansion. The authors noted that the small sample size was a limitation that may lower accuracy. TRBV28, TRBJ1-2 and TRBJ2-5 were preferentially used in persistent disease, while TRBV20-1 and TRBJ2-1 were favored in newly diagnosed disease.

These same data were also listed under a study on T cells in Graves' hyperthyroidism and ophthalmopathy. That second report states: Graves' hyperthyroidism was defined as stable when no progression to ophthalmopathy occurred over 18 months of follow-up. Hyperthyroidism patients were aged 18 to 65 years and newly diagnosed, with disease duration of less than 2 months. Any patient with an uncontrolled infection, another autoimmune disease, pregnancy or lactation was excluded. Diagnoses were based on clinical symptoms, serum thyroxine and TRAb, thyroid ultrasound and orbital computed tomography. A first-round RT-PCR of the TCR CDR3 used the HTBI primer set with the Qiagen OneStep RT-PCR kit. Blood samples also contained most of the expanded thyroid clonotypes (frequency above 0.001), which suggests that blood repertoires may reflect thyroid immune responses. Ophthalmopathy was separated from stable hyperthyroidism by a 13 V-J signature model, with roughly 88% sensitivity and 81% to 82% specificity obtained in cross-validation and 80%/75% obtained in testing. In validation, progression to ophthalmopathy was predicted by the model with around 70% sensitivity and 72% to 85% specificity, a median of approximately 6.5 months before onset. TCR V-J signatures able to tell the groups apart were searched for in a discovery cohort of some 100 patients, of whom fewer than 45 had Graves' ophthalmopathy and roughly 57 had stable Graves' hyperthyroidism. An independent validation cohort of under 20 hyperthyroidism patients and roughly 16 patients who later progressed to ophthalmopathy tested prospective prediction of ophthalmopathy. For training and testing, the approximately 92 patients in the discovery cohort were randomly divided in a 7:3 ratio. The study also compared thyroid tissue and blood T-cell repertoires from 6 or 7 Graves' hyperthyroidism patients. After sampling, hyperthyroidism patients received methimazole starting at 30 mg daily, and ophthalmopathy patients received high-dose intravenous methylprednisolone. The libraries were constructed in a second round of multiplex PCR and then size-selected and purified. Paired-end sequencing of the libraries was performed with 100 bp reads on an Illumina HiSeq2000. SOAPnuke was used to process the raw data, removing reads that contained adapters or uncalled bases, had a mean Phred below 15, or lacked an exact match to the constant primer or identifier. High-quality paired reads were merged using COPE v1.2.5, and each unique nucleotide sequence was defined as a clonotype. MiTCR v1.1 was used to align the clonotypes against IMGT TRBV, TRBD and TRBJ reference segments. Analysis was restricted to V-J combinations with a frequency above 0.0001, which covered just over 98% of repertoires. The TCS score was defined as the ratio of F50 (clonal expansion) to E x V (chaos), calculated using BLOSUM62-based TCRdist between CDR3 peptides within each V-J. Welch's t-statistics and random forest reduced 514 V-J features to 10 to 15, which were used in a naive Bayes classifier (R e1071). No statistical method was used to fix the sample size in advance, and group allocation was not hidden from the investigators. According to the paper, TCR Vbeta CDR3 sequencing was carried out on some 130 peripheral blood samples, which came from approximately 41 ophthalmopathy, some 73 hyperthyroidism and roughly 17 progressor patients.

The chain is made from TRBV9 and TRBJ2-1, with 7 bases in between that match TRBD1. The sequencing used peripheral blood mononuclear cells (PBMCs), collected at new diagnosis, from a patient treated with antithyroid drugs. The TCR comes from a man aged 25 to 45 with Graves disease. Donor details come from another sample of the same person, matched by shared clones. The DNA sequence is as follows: TGTGCCAGCAGCGACCCGGGACAGCCTTCCTACAATGAGCAGTTCTTC. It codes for CASSDPGQPSYNEQFF.